Each of the 31 T cell receptor beta chains below was sequenced from the same sample in a study of vaccination and CD4 T cells after COVID-19. Sequence data for DNA of cultured CD4+ T cells were generated by the Oncomine TCR Beta short-read assay. In TCRdb, the PCR reads were re-called with MiXCR into one record per CDR3 protein. The sample has some 3,900 distinct CDR3 sequences, around a sixth seen once. Antigen specificity for these receptors is unknown. Treatment indicated: approximately 10-day PBMC culture with coronavirus spike peptide pools or control peptides (ViraFEST assay). Sequenced material: CD4+ T cells from blood, cultured in vitro. Receptors were obtained from a human donor who had recovered from COVID-19.

The table lists this clonotype with a few counts. The rearrangement uses TRBV6-1 and TRBJ1-1; D is unresolved. Germline values: CDR1 MNHNS, CDR2 SASEGT. CDR3 length: 11 amino acids. V was cut by 6 bases and J by 1 base, with 3 bases left in between. The CDR3 is CASRRNTEAFF. CDR3 DNA: TGTGCCAGCAGGAGGAACACTGAAGCTTTCTTT.

CDR3 coding DNA: TGTGCCGCGCAACAGGCGTTTGGTCAGCCCCAGCATTTT. Translating it yields CAAQQAFGQPQHF. This chain links TRBV6-1 with TRBJ1-5, with D maybe TRBD1 (5 bases). This CDR3 contains 13 residues. From germline, CDR1 is MNHNS and CDR2 SASEGT. Between the trimmed V and J ends, which lost 11 bases and 6 bases, there was a span of 17 bases.

The rearrangement uses TRBV18 and TRBJ2-1; tentative D call: TRBD2 (5 bases). V was pared by 2 bases and J by 13 bases, with 9 bases between. CDR1 and CDR2 from the germline V gene are KGHSH and LQKENI. This CDR3 spans 11 amino acids. The CDR3 protein is CASSPGGSQFF. In DNA form, the CDR3 reads TGTGCCAGCTCACCAGGAGGATCACAGTTCTTC.

Sample share makes this clonotype medium-sized. The V and J genes are TRBV7-6 and TRBJ1-6; D not certain. Trimming cost V 0 bases and J 2 bases, with 17 bases left between them. The CDR3 covers 19 residues. The germline V gene has CDR1 SGHVS and CDR2 FNYEAQ. In DNA, the CDR3 is TGTGCCAGCAGCTTAGCTCGAGCACCGAACCACGCCTATAATTCACCCCTCCACTTT. It is translated as CASSLARAPNHAYNSPLHF.

Points on this clonotype: This sequence may be a read error, since a much larger clone differs from it by one base. The chain is built from TRBV12-3 or TRBV12-4 and TRBJ2-5; the D is unclear. Deletions cut 3 bases from V and 9 bases from J, with 8 bases between. This CDR3 spans 11 amino acids. CDR3 DNA sequence: TGTGCCAGCAGTTTCGATCGGGCCCAGTACTTC. Translated: CASSFDRAQYF.

This clonotype appeared a few times. The V call is TRBV5-4, the J call TRBJ1-3; D not certain. Trimming left V 4 bases short and J 0 bases short, with 14 bases between. The CDR3 runs 16 residues. CDR1 and CDR2 from the germline V gene are SGHNT and YYREEE (reference sequence). The CDR3 reads CASSPEVMRSGNTIYF. CDR3 in DNA: TGTGCCAGCAGCCCGGAGGTGATGCGCTCTGGAAACACCATATATTTT.

This clonotype has just one count. One end of the junction is discordant with germline, which a read error may explain. This chain links TRBV5-1 with TRBJ2-7; D call uncertain. This CDR3 is built from 15 residues. From germline, CDR1 is SGHRS and CDR2 YFSETQ. CDR3 sequence (DNA): TGCGCCGGCAGCTTGAGTCCTGGGTCAAGCTACGAGCAGTACTTC. It encodes CAGSLSPGSSYEQYF.

The rearrangement uses TRBV5-8 and TRBJ1-2; the match to TRBD1 covers 8 bases. This CDR3 comprises 15 residues. Germline values: CDR1 SGHTS, CDR2 YDEGEE. V shed 2 bases and J 3 bases; nucleotides not matched to a gene: 6. The CDR3 spells CASSLQTGAYYGYTF. In nucleotides, the CDR3 is TGTGCCAGCAGCTTACAGACAGGGGCGTACTATGGCTACACCTTC.

This clonotype was picked up a small number of times. The CDR3 loop reads CASGLRGEKLFF. The CDR3, as DNA: TGTGCTAGTGGTCTCAGGGGGGAAAAACTGTTTTTT. The chain has TRBV12-5 and TRBJ1-4; TRBD1 aligns across 7 bases. V dropped 5 bases and J dropped 8; count of bases not matched to a gene: 2. Germline V gene lookup returns CDR1 LGHNT and CDR2 FRNRAP. This CDR3 region has 12 residues.

In its sample, this clonotype is medium-sized. This sequence joins TRBV20-1 and TRBJ2-5, with a weak D call TRBD1 (6 bases). This CDR3 has 14 amino acids. From germline, CDR1 is DFQATT and CDR2 SNEGSKA (reference sequence). V was clipped by 6 bases and J by 1 base, with 15 bases between them. The CDR3 DNA reads TGCAGTGCCACCGGGCAGGGGTCCCAAGAGACCCAGTACTTC. This encodes CSATGQGSQETQYF.

The V and J genes are TRBV25-1 and TRBJ2-7; TRBD2 matches 11 bases. The CDR3 is 13 amino acids. Germline V gene lookup returns CDR1 MGHDK and CDR2 SYGVNS. V lost 8 bases to trimming and J lost 1 base; unmatched junction nucleotides: 1. Here the CDR3 reads CASRLAGSYEQYF. The CDR3 coding sequence is TGTGCCAGCCGACTAGCGGGGTCCTACGAGCAGTACTTC.

CDR3 residues: CASRASGGQSSYEQYF. The CDR3 DNA reads TGTGCCAGTAGGGCCTCTGGGGGACAGAGCTCCTACGAGCAGTACTTC. The chain carries TRBV19 and TRBJ2-7; 7 bases match TRBD1. V shed 6 bases, J shed 0 bases, and the junction held 11 bases outside the gene matches. The CDR3 covers 16 residues. Looked up from germline, CDR1 is LNHDA and CDR2 is SQIVND (reference sequence). The full variable domain, with the rest looked up from reference TRBV19 and TRBJ2-7, is DGGITQSPKYLFRKEGQNVTLSCEQNLNHDAMYWYRQDPGQGLRLIYYSQIVNDFQKGDIAEGYSVSREKKESFPLTVTSAQKNPTAFYLCASRASGGQSSYEQYFGPGTRLTVT.

The chain is built from TRBV4-1 and TRBJ2-3; D unresolved. Looked up from germline, CDR1 is MGHRA and CDR2 is YSYEKL. Trimming pared 4 bases from V and 4 bases from J, leaving 9 bases between. The CDR3 runs 13 residues. DNA of the CDR3: TGCGCCAGCAGCCCCTCCCAGGCAGATACGCAGTATTTT. As protein: CASSPSQADTQYF.

By proportion, this clonotype is medium-sized. This rearrangement joins TRBV6-1 to TRBJ2-1, with D perhaps matching TRBD2 (7 bases). The CDR3 consists of 16 residues. V was shortened by 5 bases and J by 7 bases, with 21 bases between the two germline ends. Per germline, CDR1 MNHNS and CDR2 SASEGT. In DNA form, the CDR3 reads TGTGCCAGCAGTCACCTGTGGGGGGGCTCGGGGAATGAGCAGTTCTTC. Protein sequence: CASSHLWGGSGNEQFF.

In its sample, this clonotype is large (0.1 to 1%). The chain recombines TRBV4-1 with TRBJ2-5; no reliable D call. Germline V gene data show CDR1 as MGHRA and CDR2 as YSYEKL. Trimming pared 4 bases from V and 1 base from J, leaving 19 bases between. There are 17 residues in the CDR3. The CDR3 nucleotides are TGCGCCAGCAGCCGCAGTCAGACCCCAGGCTCCCAAGAGACCCAGTACTTC. Its translation is CASSRSQTPGSQETQYF.

V gene TRBV6-1 combines with J gene TRBJ1-1, with D hard to call. CDR1 and CDR2 (germline): MNHNS, SASEGT. The CDR3 covers 16 residues. Trimming pared 0 bases from V and 5 bases from J, leaving 16 bases between. The CDR3 DNA reads TGTGCCAGCAGTGAAGCGCGCAACTCCCCCCATACTGAAGCTTTCTTT. Translated: CASSEARNSPHTEAFF.

This clonotype ranks as large (0.1 to 1%). The chain carries TRBV6-2 or TRBV6-3 and TRBJ1-1; 7 nucleotides agree with TRBD1. Germline CDR1 and CDR2: MNHEY and SVGEGT. The trim removed 6 bases at V and 6 bases at J, leaving 13 bases unmatched. CDR3 size: 15 residues. The CDR3 coding sequence is TGTGCCAGCAGCTACCTTGGGGGACAGATCGCTGAAGCTTTCTTT. It yields the protein CASSYLGGQIAEAFF.

This clonotype was seen a handful of times. The V gene is TRBV20-1, the J gene TRBJ1-3; perhaps TRBD1 as D (6 bases). The V and J ends lost 0 bases and 0 bases respectively, with 9 bases between them. Germline CDR1 DFQATT, CDR2 SNEGSKA (reference sequence). The CDR3 spans 15 residues. CDR3 in amino acids: CSAREDSLSGNTIYF. CDR3 sequence (DNA): TGCAGTGCTAGAGAGGACAGCCTCTCTGGAAACACCATATATTTT.

This rearrangement joins TRBV29-1 to TRBJ1-1; D is uncertain. Germline V lookup: CDR1 SQVTM, CDR2 ANQGSEA. V gave up 7 bases and J gave up 1 base, with 13 bases separating them. This CDR3 has 13 amino acids. CDR3: CSALWGGNTEAFF. The CDR3 nucleotides read TGCAGCGCTCTTTGGGGAGGGAACACTGAAGCTTTCTTT.

The chain joins TRBV9 to TRBJ2-7; 8 bases are a match to TRBD1. There are 14 residues in the CDR3. Germline CDR1 reads SGDLS; CDR2 reads YYNGEE. Germline trimming cut 3 bases from V and 2 bases from J; bases unmatched to any gene: 4. As DNA, the CDR3 is TGTGCCAGCAGCGCTCAGGGACAGGCCTACGAGCAGTACTTC. This sequence encodes CASSAQGQAYEQYF.

The chain carries TRBV2 and TRBJ1-5, with a weak D call TRBD1 (6 bases). The germline V gene has CDR1 SNHLY and CDR2 FYNNEI. Trimming left V 6 bases short and J 6 bases short, with 12 bases between. The length of the CDR3 is 13 residues. The CDR3: CASSVTGPQPQHF. CDR3 bases: TGTGCCAGCAGCGTTACAGGGCCTCAGCCCCAGCATTTT.

This clonotype was counted between two and nine times. V and J are TRBV7-6 and TRBJ1-2; D remains unclear. In germline, CDR1 is SGHVS, CDR2 FNYEAQ. This CDR3 region has 13 residues. Trimming cost V 5 bases and J 8 bases, with 15 bases left between them. The CDR3: CASSRTGLEGYTF. In DNA form, the CDR3 reads TGTGCCAGCAGCAGAACTGGACTAGAGGGCTACACCTTC.

By share, this clonotype counts as medium-sized. V usage is TRBV11-2 and J usage is TRBJ1-1; D unresolved. In germline, CDR1 is SGHAT, CDR2 FQNNGV. The ends were cut back, 0 bases at V and 5 bases at J, with 7 bases in the middle. This CDR3 has 13 amino acids. Here the CDR3 DNA reads TGTGCCAGCAGCTTAGAACAGACTACTGAAGCTTTCTTT. It encodes CASSLEQTTEAFF.

The V and J genes are TRBV20-1 and TRBJ2-1; 13 bases align to TRBD2. The CDR3 is 16 residues long. Germline values: CDR1 DFQATT, CDR2 SNEGSKA (reference sequence). The V segment lost 6 bases and the J segment 5 bases; nucleotides outside the gene matches: 10. Here the CDR3 reads CSAQTSGGANHNEQFF. DNA of the CDR3: TGCAGTGCCCAAACTAGCGGGGGGGCAAATCACAATGAGCAGTTCTTC.

There are a few counts of this clonotype. The J gene is TRBJ2-7, the V gene TRBV20-1, with D tentatively TRBD2 (7 bases). The germline V gene encodes CDR1 DFQATT and CDR2 SNEGSKA (reference sequence). There are 14 residues in the CDR3. The V end lost 3 bases, the J end lost 4 bases, and 16 bases lay between the germline ends. The CDR3 loop reads CSARTGGPGYEQYF. Here the CDR3 DNA reads TGCAGTGCTAGGACCGGGGGGCCCGGGTACGAGCAGTACTTC.

This clonotype has a handful of counts. CDR3 amino acids: CAWGTGELSGNTIYF. The CDR3 DNA sequence: TGTGCCTGGGGAACAGGGGAATTATCTGGAAACACCATATATTTT. This rearrangement joins TRBV30 to TRBJ1-3, with 7 bases lining up with TRBD1. CDR3 length: 15 amino acids. Germline V gene lookup returns CDR1 GTSNPN and CDR2 SVGIG (reference sequence). V lost 5 bases to trimming and J lost 1 base; unmatched junction nucleotides: 8. The whole variable domain, remainder taken from reference TRBV30 and TRBJ1-3, is SQTIHQWPATLVQPVGSPLSLECTVEGTSNPNLYWYRQAAGRGLQLLFYSVGIGQISSEVPQNLSASRPQDRQFILSSKKLLLSDSGFYLCAWGTGELSGNTIYFGEGSWLTVV.

This rearrangement joins TRBV12-3 or TRBV12-4 to TRBJ2-7, with D perhaps given as TRBD1 or TRBD2 (5 bases each). The CDR3 contains 13 residues. V lost 4 bases to trimming and J lost 3 bases, with 10 bases between them. CDR3 DNA sequence: TGTGCCAGCAGTTCGGGACGGAACTACGAGCAGTACTTC. This translates into CASSSGRNYEQYF.

The rearrangement links TRBV9 to TRBJ2-1; 9 bases align to TRBD1. V dropped 3 bases and J dropped 4; count of bases not matched to a gene: 8. The CDR3 contains 16 residues. Germline V gives CDR1 SGDLS, CDR2 YYNGEE. The CDR3: CASSGPDRGYYNEQFF. DNA for the CDR3: TGTGCCAGCAGCGGCCCGGACAGGGGATATTACAATGAGCAGTTCTTC.

The chain is built from TRBV6-2 or TRBV6-3 and TRBJ2-5; TRBD2 aligns across 7 bases. The length of the CDR3 is 16 residues. The germline CDR1 and CDR2 sequences are MNHEY and SVGEGT. Trimming removed 6 bases from V and 5 bases from J; junction bases left unmatched: 15. The CDR3 region is CASSLPAGYARETQYF. CDR3 DNA: TGTGCCAGCAGCCTACCAGCGGGGTACGCAAGGGAGACCCAGTACTTC.

This clonotype was recorded a few times. V usage is TRBV15 and J usage is TRBJ1-4; D remains ambiguous. Trimming shortened V by 3 bases and J by 2 bases, and 7 bases separated the two germline ends. Per the germline V gene, CDR1 is LNHNV and CDR2 is YYDKDF (reference sequence). The length of the CDR3 is 14 residues. The CDR3 nucleotides are TGTGCCACCAGCAGTTCTGGGACTAATGAAAAACTGTTTTTT. It specifies CATSSSGTNEKLFF.

V gene TRBV24-1 combines with J gene TRBJ2-7, with D perhaps matching TRBD2 (7 bases). The CDR3 totals 15 residues. Trimming cost V 7 bases and J 3 bases, with 18 bases left between them. The germline V gene has CDR1 KGHDR and CDR2 SFDVKD. The CDR3 region is CATRSGGLRVYEQYF. The CDR3 region has the DNA TGTGCCACCAGGTCCGGGGGGCTTCGGGTCTACGAGCAGTACTTC.